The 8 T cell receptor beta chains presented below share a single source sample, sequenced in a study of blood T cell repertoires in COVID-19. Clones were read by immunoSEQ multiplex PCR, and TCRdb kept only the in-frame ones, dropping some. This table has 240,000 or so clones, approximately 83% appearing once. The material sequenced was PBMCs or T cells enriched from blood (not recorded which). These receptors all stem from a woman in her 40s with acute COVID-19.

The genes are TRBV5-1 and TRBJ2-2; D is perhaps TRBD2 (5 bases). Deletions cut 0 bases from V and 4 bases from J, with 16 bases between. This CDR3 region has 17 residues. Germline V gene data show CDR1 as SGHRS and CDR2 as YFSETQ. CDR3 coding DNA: TGCGCCAGCAGCTTGGCACTAGATGGTTTGGGCACCGGGGAGCTGTTTTTT. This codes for CASSLALDGLGTGELFF.

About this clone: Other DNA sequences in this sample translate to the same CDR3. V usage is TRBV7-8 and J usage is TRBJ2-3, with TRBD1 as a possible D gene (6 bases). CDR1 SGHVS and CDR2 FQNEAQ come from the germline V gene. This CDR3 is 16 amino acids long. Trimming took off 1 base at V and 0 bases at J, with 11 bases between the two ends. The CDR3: CASSLVTGQSTDTQYF. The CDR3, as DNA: TGTGCCAGCAGCTTAGTCACCGGACAGAGCACAGATACGCAGTATTTT. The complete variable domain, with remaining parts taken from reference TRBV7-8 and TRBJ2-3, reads GAGVSQSPRYKVAKRGQDVALRCDPISGHVSLFWYQQALGQGPEFLTYFQNEAQLDKSGLPSDRFFAERPEGSVSTLKIQRTQQEDSAVYLCASSLVTGQSTDTQYFGPGTRLTVL.

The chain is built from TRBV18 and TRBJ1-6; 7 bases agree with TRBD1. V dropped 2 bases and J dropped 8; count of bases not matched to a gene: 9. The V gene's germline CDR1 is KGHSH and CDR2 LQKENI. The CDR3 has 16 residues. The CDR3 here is CASSPNRGAQDSPLHF. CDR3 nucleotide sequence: TGTGCCAGCTCACCAAACAGGGGTGCGCAAGATTCACCCCTCCACTTT.

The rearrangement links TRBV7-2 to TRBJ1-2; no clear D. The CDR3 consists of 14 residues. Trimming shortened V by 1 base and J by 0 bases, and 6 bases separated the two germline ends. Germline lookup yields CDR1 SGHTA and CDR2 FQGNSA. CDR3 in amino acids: CASSLVIPNYGYTF. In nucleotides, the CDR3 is TGTGCCAGCAGCTTAGTAATCCCTAACTATGGCTACACCTTC.

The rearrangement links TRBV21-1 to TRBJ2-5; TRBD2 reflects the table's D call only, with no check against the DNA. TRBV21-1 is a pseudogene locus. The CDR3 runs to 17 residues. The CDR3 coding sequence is TGTGCCAGCAGCAACGTCAGCGGGAGAGGGGTTAGGGAGACCCAGTACTTC. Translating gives CASSNVSGRGVRETQYF.

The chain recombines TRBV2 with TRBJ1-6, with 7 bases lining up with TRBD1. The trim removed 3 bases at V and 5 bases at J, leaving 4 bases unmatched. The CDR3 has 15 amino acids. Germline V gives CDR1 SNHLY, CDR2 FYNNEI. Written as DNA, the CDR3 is TGTGCCAGCAGTGAGGATGACAGGGATAATTCACCCCTCCACTTT. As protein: CASSEDDRDNSPLHF.

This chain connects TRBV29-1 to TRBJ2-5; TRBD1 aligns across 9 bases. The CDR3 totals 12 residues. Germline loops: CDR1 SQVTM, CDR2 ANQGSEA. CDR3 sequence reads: CSVHRGRETQYF. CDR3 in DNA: TGCAGTGTCCACAGGGGGCGAGAGACCCAGTACTTC.

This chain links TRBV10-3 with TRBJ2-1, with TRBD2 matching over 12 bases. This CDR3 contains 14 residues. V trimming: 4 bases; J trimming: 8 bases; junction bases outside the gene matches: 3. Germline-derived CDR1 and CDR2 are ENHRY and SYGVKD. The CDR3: CAISASGRDYEQFF. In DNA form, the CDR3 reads TGTGCCATCAGTGCTAGCGGGAGGGACTATGAGCAGTTCTTC.